This is a list of T cell receptor beta chains from one sample in a study of T cell repertoires in cytomegalovirus infection. Their cognate antigens are unknown. TCRdb itself ran the reads through MiXCR, one entry per CDR3 protein. In the table there are some 590,000 distinct CDR3 sequences, roughly 43% of which are singletons. Sequencing was performed on cultured PBMCs, taken from culture after CMV antigen stimulation. The receptors derive from a human donor in good health (CMV status not recorded). Some clones in this sample may be carry-over from other donors' samples. CDR3s include the opening cysteine and the closing phenylalanine or tryptophan. A D gene is named only where the DNA matches it firmly. Only part of the rows carry a size: once, few, many, or a class if the clone is expanded.

>TRBV6-5|TRBD2|TRBJ2-3|.|16
TGTGCCAGCAGTCGCCTGACTAGCGGGCTTCCAGATACGCAGTATTTT
CASSRLTSGLPDTQYF
>TRBV4-1|TRBD2|TRBJ2-1|.|15
TGCGCCAGCAGCCAAGTAGGCGCGGGGGACAATGAGCAGTTCTTC
CASSQVGAGDNEQFF
>TRBV7-2|.|TRBJ2-3|few|13
TGTGCCAGCAGCTTAAGTTCGGCAGATACGCAGTATTTT
CASSLSSADTQYF
>TRBV6-1|.|TRBJ2-6|many|15
TGTGCCAGCAGTGGGACCTCCTCTGGGGCCAACGTCCTGACTTTC
CASSGTSSGANVLTF
>TRBV10-2|.|TRBJ2-1|.|14
TGCGCCAGCAGGCTCAGGAGCTCCTACAATGAGCAGTTCTTC
CASRLRSSYNEQFF
>TRBV4-3|TRBD1|TRBJ2-1|.|14
TGCGCCAGCAGCCAAGGACAGGGGGCTATGGTTCAGTTCTTC
CASSQGQGAMVQFF
>TRBV7-2|TRBD2|TRBJ2-7|many|15
TGTGCCAGCAGCTCCCCGGGGGGGCGGAGGTACGAGCAGTACTTC
CASSSPGGRRYEQYF
>TRBV7-2|TRBD2|TRBJ2-1|few|17
TGTGCCAGCAGCCTCTACCCTCCGGGAGGGGCCTACAATGAGCAGTTCTTC
CASSLYPPGGAYNEQFF
>TRBV7-2|.|TRBJ2-2|.|15
TGTGCCAGCAGCTTACAGGCTGTGAGGACCGGGGAGCTGTTTTTT
CASSLQAVRTGELFF
>TRBV27|.|TRBJ1-4|.|15
TGTGCCAGCACCTCAAAATCGGGACACTCAGGAAAACTGTTTTTT
CASTSKSGHSGKLFF
>TRBV4-1|TRBD2|TRBJ2-1|.|16
TGCGCCAGCAGCCAACGGGGGGGGCCCTCCTACAATGAGCAGTTCTTC
CASSQRGGPSYNEQFF
>TRBV18|.|TRBJ2-2|.|16
TGTGCCAGCTCACTGCAGGGACTCCTGAACACCGGGGAGCTGTTTTTT
CASSLQGLLNTGELFF
>TRBV2|TRBD1|TRBJ2-1|.|16
TGTGCCAGCAGAAAAAGACAGGGGGCGAAATACAATGAGCAGTTCTTC
CASRKRQGAKYNEQFF
>TRBV12-3/TRBV12-4|TRBD2|TRBJ2-7|few|15
TGTGCCAGCAGGCGCGGGGGGGCTCTGGGGCGGGAGCAGTACTTC
CASRRGGALGREQYF
>TRBV20-1|TRBD2|TRBJ2-2|.|14
TGCAGTGCTCCTAGCGGGGGGGCCGCCGGGGAGCTGTTTTTT
CSAPSGGAAGELFF
>TRBV11-2|TRBD2|TRBJ2-7|.|15
TGTGCCAGCAGCTCGACCGGGTCCGGGGGGGGCGAGCAGTACTTC
CASSSTGSGGGEQYF
>TRBV12-3/TRBV12-4|.|TRBJ2-7|.|15
TGTGCCAGCAGTTCGCCGACGAAAATGAACTACGAGCAGTACTTC
CASSSPTKMNYEQYF
>TRBV10-2|.|TRBJ1-4|few|14
TGCGCCAGCAGTGTCGGACACGGTAATGAAAAACTGTTTTTT
CASSVGHGNEKLFF
>TRBV7-6|.|TRBJ2-1|few|16
TGTGCCAGCAGCTTAGCGGACTCTAGCTCCTACAATGAGCAGTTCTTC
CASSLADSSSYNEQFF
>TRBV5-5|.|TRBJ1-1|.|15
TGTGCCAGCAGCTTGAGTTATGTCCGGAACACTGAAGCTTTCTTT
CASSLSYVRNTEAFF
>TRBV24-1|.|TRBJ2-1|few|17
TGTGCCACCAGTGACCGGACAGCAGCGGGGCTTTACAATGAGCAGTTCTTC
CATSDRTAAGLYNEQFF
>TRBV12-3/TRBV12-4|.|TRBJ1-1|.|16
TGTGCCAGCAGTTTTGGGCAGGGGCCGGTGTATGGCGAAGCTTTCTTT
CASSFGQGPVYGEAFF
>TRBV7-2|.|TRBJ1-5|many|15
TGTGCCAGCAGCGGTGGGCCGAATAGCAATCAGCCCCAGCATTTT
CASSGGPNSNQPQHF
>TRBV20-1|.|TRBJ2-7|.|15
TGCAGTGCTAGTAAGCTCGTCGGGCGCCCCTACGAGCAGTACTTC
CSASKLVGRPYEQYF
>TRBV10-3|TRBD1|TRBJ1-5|.|14
TGTGCCATCAGTGTTACAGGGGGCGATCAGCCCCAGCATTTT
CAISVTGGDQPQHF
>TRBV28|TRBD1|TRBJ1-5|.|15
TGTGCCAGCAGTTTAGGACAGGGGGGGAAGCGGCCCCAGCATTTT
CASSLGQGGKRPQHF
>TRBV5-4|.|TRBJ2-3|.|16
TGTGCCAGCACCCCCGGCGGCACGACGAGCACAGATACGCAGTATTTT
CASTPGGTTSTDTQYF
>TRBV28|TRBD1|TRBJ2-5|few|15
TGTGCCAGCAGTTCTCCGGGACAGGGTCAAGAGACCCAGTACTTC
CASSSPGQGQETQYF
>TRBV19|.|TRBJ2-4|.|16
TGTGCCAGTAGTAATGGCCGAGGGATTGCCAAAAACATTCAGTACTTC
CASSNGRGIAKNIQYF
>TRBV7-2|.|TRBJ1-5|many|12
TGTGCCAGCAGCCCTCCTAATCAGCCCCAGCATTTT
CASSPPNQPQHF
>TRBV14|.|TRBJ2-1|.|13
TGTGCCAGCAGCCAAGATTCGGTCTCCCAGCAGTTCTTC
CASSQDSVSQQFF
>TRBV7-2|.|TRBJ2-7|few|14
TGTGCCAGCAGCTCAACGGGCTACGCCTTCGAGCAGTACTTC
CASSSTGYAFEQYF
>TRBV7-9|.|TRBJ2-5|once|13
TGTGCCAGCAGTAAGCCTCTCTCAGAGACCCAGTACTTC
CASSKPLSETQYF
>TRBV7-2|.|TRBJ1-1|many|13
TGTGCCAGCAGCAGCGACAGTCACACTGAAGCTTTCTTT
CASSSDSHTEAFF
>TRBV7-6|.|TRBJ2-7|.|18
TGTGCCAGCAGCCCAAGGGGGGTTCGGAACTCGAAGGCGTACGAGCAGTACTTC
CASSPRGVRNSKAYEQYF
>TRBV6-1|.|TRBJ2-3|.|13
TGTGCCAGCAGACCACAGGGCAGTGATACGCAGTATTTT
CASRPQGSDTQYF
>TRBV28|.|TRBJ2-7|few|15
TGTGCCAGCAGTTCCTGGGAGGGGGTCTCCTACGAGCAGTACTTC
CASSSWEGVSYEQYF
>TRBV6-5|TRBD1|TRBJ1-2|few|14
TGTGCCAGCAGTTACGGGCAGGGGGCAGGTGGCTACACCTTC
CASSYGQGAGGYTF
>TRBV11-2|.|TRBJ1-4|.|15
TGTGCCAGCAGCTTCCTAGGAGGTGGGAGTGAAAAACTGTTTTTT
CASSFLGGGSEKLFF
>TRBV10-3|.|TRBJ2-1|few|16
TGTGCCATCAGTGAATTCACAGGGAGCTCCTACAATGAGCAGTTCTTC
CAISEFTGSSYNEQFF
>TRBV6-5|.|TRBJ2-7|.|20
TGTGCCAGCAGTTACTCGATAAACAGGGAGCCTACGCACCCCGCCTACGAGCAGTACTTC
CASSYSINREPTHPAYEQYF
>TRBV6-2/TRBV6-3|TRBD2|TRBJ2-3|few|20
TGTGCCAGCAGTGCCTCATCTCATCAGGGACTAGCGGCCAGCACAGATACGCAGTATTTT
CASSASSHQGLAASTDTQYF
>TRBV4-1|.|TRBJ2-1|.|15
TGCGCCAGCAGCCAAGTCCAGGGATCCTACAATGAGCAGTTCTTC
CASSQVQGSYNEQFF
>TRBV7-2|TRBD2|TRBJ2-2|many|15
TGTGCCAGCAGCTCCATAGCGGGAGGAACCGGGGAGCTGTTTTTT
CASSSIAGGTGELFF
>TRBV7-2|.|TRBJ2-2|many|14
TGTGCCAGCAGCGAGGGTGGAAAGATCGGGGAGCTGTTTTTT
CASSEGGKIGELFF
>TRBV11-3|.|TRBJ2-3|.|14
TGTGCCAGCAGCTTAGTCCAGGTCACAGATACGCAGTATTTT
CASSLVQVTDTQYF
>TRBV7-8|.|TRBJ2-7|.|15
TGTGCCAGCAGCTCGCTTGCGACCATCTCCTACGAGCAGTACTTC
CASSSLATISYEQYF
>TRBV6-2/TRBV6-3|TRBD1|TRBJ2-1|.|20
TGTGCCAGCAGTTACGCCGGGACAGGGGACCCCCTCAGCTCCTACAATGAGCAGTTCTTC
CASSYAGTGDPLSSYNEQFF
>TRBV4-1|.|TRBJ1-1|few|15
TGCGCCAGCAGCCAGGCCTTAAAGGGGCGCACTGAAGCTTTCTTT
CASSQALKGRTEAFF